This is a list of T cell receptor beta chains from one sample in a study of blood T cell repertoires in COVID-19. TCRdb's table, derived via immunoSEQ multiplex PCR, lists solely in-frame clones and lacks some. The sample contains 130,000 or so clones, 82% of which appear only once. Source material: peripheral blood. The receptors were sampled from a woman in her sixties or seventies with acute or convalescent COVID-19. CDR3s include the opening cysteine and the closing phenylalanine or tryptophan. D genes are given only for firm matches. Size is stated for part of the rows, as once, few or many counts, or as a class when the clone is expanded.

CASTNRGDGYTF | TGTGCCAGCACCAACAGGGGCGATGGCTACACCTTC | 12 | once | TRBV6-5 | TRBD1 | TRBJ1-2
CATSDLGGGYNEQFF | TGTGCCACCAGTGACTTAGGGGGGGGCTACAATGAGCAGTTCTTC | 15 | NA | TRBV24-1 | NA | TRBJ2-1
CASSLGSYGYTF | TGTGCCAGCAGCTTAGGGAGCTATGGCTACACCTTC | 12 | NA | TRBV11-3 | NA | TRBJ1-2
CASSLGIGTGFPGELFF | TGCGCCAGCAGCTTGGGGATCGGGACAGGGTTCCCCGGGGAGCTGTTTTTT | 17 | NA | TRBV5-1 | TRBD1 | TRBJ2-2
CASSIGGSYRRETQYF | TGTGCCAGTAGTATAGGAGGGAGCTATCGGCGAGAGACCCAGTACTTC | 16 | NA | TRBV19 | NA | TRBJ2-5
CASSLGLDRPNSPLHF | TGTGCCAGCAGCTTGGGCCTGGACAGACCAAATTCACCCCTCCACTTT | 16 | NA | TRBV11-3 | NA | TRBJ1-6
CASSQGWQEYNEQFF | TGCGCCAGCAGCCAAGGCTGGCAGGAATACAATGAGCAGTTCTTC | 15 | NA | TRBV4-3 | NA | TRBJ2-1
CSVGVGSGANVLTF | TGCAGCGTCGGGGTCGGATCTGGGGCCAACGTCCTGACTTTC | 14 | few | TRBV29-1 | NA | TRBJ2-6
CASSFNSAYGYTF | TGTGCCAGCAGCTTCAACAGTGCCTATGGCTACACCTTC | 13 | NA | TRBV11-2 | NA | TRBJ1-2
CASSLVQAEEKLFF | TGTGCCAGCAGCTTAGTACAGGCAGAGGAAAAACTGTTTTTT | 14 | once | TRBV5-5 | NA | TRBJ1-4
CASSSNGGSEDTQYF | TGCGCCAGCAGCAGTAACGGGGGGAGTGAAGATACGCAGTATTTT | 15 | NA | TRBV5-1 | TRBD2 | TRBJ2-3
CASSLGQLNYGYTF | TGCGCCAGCAGCTTGGGACAATTGAACTATGGCTACACCTTC | 14 | NA | TRBV5-1 | NA | TRBJ1-2
CASSLPASGGALGEQFF | TGTGCCAGCAGCTTGCCAGCTAGCGGGGGGGCGTTAGGTGAGCAGTTCTTC | 17 | NA | TRBV7-2 | TRBD2 | TRBJ2-1
CAWSPGVGSQPQHF | TGTGCCTGGAGCCCAGGGGTAGGGAGTCAGCCCCAGCATTTT | 14 | few | TRBV30 | NA | TRBJ1-5
CAWSVRAGWSDTQYF | TGTGCCTGGAGTGTAAGGGCAGGGTGGTCAGATACGCAGTATTTT | 15 | NA | TRBV30 | NA | TRBJ2-3
CSVSLRGGELFF | TGCAGCGTATCCCTAAGGGGCGGGGAGCTGTTTTTT | 12 | NA | TRBV29-1 | NA | TRBJ2-2
CASSRTGGNTIYF | TGTGCCAGCAGCCGGACAGGAGGAAACACCATATATTTT | 13 | NA | TRBV3-1/TRBV3-2 | TRBD1 | TRBJ1-3
CASSQGAGVNTEAFF | TGTGCCAGCAGCCAAGGTGCAGGGGTGAACACTGAAGCTTTCTTT | 15 | NA | TRBV14 | NA | TRBJ1-1
CASSPHYEQYF | TGTGCCAGCAGCCCACACTACGAGCAGTACTTC | 11 | NA | TRBV7-2 | NA | TRBJ2-7
CASTQGARSSLEAFF | TGTGCCAGCACACAGGGGGCAAGGAGTTCACTTGAAGCTTTCTTT | 15 | few | TRBV21-1 | NA | TRBJ1-1
CASSESGQETQYF | TGTGCCAGCAGTGAGAGCGGACAAGAGACCCAGTACTTC | 13 | NA | TRBV6-1 | NA | TRBJ2-5
CASSLRGGQETIYF | TGTGCCAGCAGCCTCCGCGGGGGGCAGGAAACCATATATTTT | 14 | NA | TRBV3-1/TRBV3-2 | NA | TRBJ1-3
CASKMEGGLLTGELFF | TGTGCCAGCAAAATGGAGGGAGGGTTGCTAACCGGGGAGCTGTTTTTT | 16 | NA | TRBV11-3 | TRBD2 | TRBJ2-2
CASSPSSGGVETQYF | TGTGCCAGCAGCCCCTCTAGCGGGGGGGTTGAGACCCAGTACTTC | 15 | once | TRBV7-7 | TRBD2 | TRBJ2-5
CASSIDPAGINQPQHF | TGTGCCAGTAGTATAGATCCGGCAGGGATAAATCAGCCCCAGCATTTT | 16 | NA | TRBV19 | NA | TRBJ1-5
CASSATPGGTEAFF | TGTGCCAGCAGCGCCACCCCAGGTGGGACTGAAGCTTTCTTT | 14 | NA | TRBV9 | NA | TRBJ1-1
CASSREGGYDNEQFF | TGCGCCAGCAGCAGGGAGGGGGGTTACGACAATGAGCAGTTCTTC | 15 | NA | TRBV5-1 | NA | TRBJ2-1
CASSPPARVKTQYF | TGCGCCAGCAGCCCCCCCGCCAGGGTGAAGACCCAGTACTTC | 14 | NA | TRBV4-3 | NA | TRBJ2-5
CASSSGHLGNTIYF | TGTGCCAGCAGCTCGGGACACCTAGGAAACACCATATATTTT | 14 | once | TRBV6-5 | NA | TRBJ1-3
CASSLGLGLAGYEQYF | TGTGCCAGCAGCTTGGGTTTGGGACTAGCGGGGTACGAGCAGTACTTC | 16 | NA | TRBV7-6 | TRBD2 | TRBJ2-7
CASTNQRGAYEQYF | TGTGCCAGCACCAACCAGCGGGGGGCCTACGAGCAGTACTTC | 14 | NA | TRBV2 | TRBD2 | TRBJ2-7
CASTRRLVFGYTF | TGTGCCAGCACCCGTAGACTGGTCTTTGGCTACACCTTC | 13 | NA | TRBV2 | NA | TRBJ1-2
CASSLTASGNTIYF | TGTGCCAGCAGCTTAACAGCCTCTGGAAACACCATATATTTT | 14 | NA | TRBV11-3 | NA | TRBJ1-3
CATSPRAGWGEIINQPQHF | TGTGCCACCAGCCCCCGCGCAGGGTGGGGGGAAATAATCAATCAGCCCCAGCATTTT | 19 | NA | TRBV15 | NA | TRBJ1-5
CASSLDRDTDTQYF | TGTGCCAGCAGCTTAGATCGGGATACAGATACGCAGTATTTT | 14 | NA | TRBV7-2 | NA | TRBJ2-3
CASSFGLAGAYEQYF | TGTGCCAGCAGCTTCGGACTAGCGGGGGCCTACGAGCAGTACTTC | 15 | NA | TRBV7-8 | TRBD2 | TRBJ2-7
CASSNDRISQPQHF | TGTGCCAGCAGCAACGACAGAATAAGTCAGCCCCAGCATTTT | 14 | NA | TRBV7-9 | NA | TRBJ1-5
CASSSTDYSNQPQHF | TGTGCCAGCAGCTCGACAGATTATAGCAATCAGCCCCAGCATTTT | 15 | NA | TRBV5-8 | NA | TRBJ1-5
CASRQGGETYGYTF | TGTGCCAGCAGACAGGGTGGGGAAACCTATGGCTACACCTTC | 14 | NA | TRBV2 | NA | TRBJ1-2
CASSPRQGSAEAFF | TGTGCCAGCAGTCCCCGACAGGGCAGCGCTGAAGCTTTCTTT | 14 | NA | TRBV2 | TRBD1 | TRBJ1-1
CASSLEVAVNTEAFF | TGCGCCAGCAGCTTGGAAGTAGCGGTGAACACTGAAGCTTTCTTT | 15 | NA | TRBV5-1 | NA | TRBJ1-1
CASSVAEERLFF | TGTGCCAGCAGTGTCGCGGAAGAAAGGCTGTTTTTT | 12 | NA | TRBV2 | NA | TRBJ1-4
CASSRQNTEAFF | TGCGCCAGCAGTAGACAAAACACTGAAGCTTTCTTT | 12 | NA | TRBV4-3 | NA | TRBJ1-1
CASSLAPQGTNEKLFF | TGCGCCAGCAGCTTGGCTCCCCAGGGGACTAATGAAAAACTGTTTTTT | 16 | NA | TRBV5-1 | NA | TRBJ1-4
CASTDDGGPYNEQFF | TGTGCCAGCACTGACGACGGGGGGCCCTACAATGAGCAGTTCTTC | 15 | NA | TRBV2 | NA | TRBJ2-1
CASSGLAGTQPETQYF | TGTGCCAGCAGTGGACTAGCGGGGACGCAACCGGAGACCCAGTACTTC | 16 | NA | TRBV6-2/TRBV6-3 | TRBD2 | TRBJ2-5
CASSWRGANEKLFF | TGTGCCAGCAGCTGGCGGGGGGCAAATGAAAAACTGTTTTTT | 14 | NA | TRBV27 | NA | TRBJ1-4
CASSARAGGWNEQFF | TGTGCCAGCAGCGCGCGAGCGGGGGGCTGGAATGAGCAGTTCTTC | 15 | few | TRBV5-4 | TRBD2 | TRBJ2-1
CASSLEQIIGYTF | TGTGCCAGCAGCTTAGAACAGATTATTGGCTACACCTTC | 13 | once | TRBV7-2 | NA | TRBJ1-2